These 25 T cell receptor beta chains originate from one sample sequenced in a study of blood T cell repertoires in COVID-19. Repertoires were generated with immunoSEQ multiplex PCR, while TCRdb's copy carries only in-frame clones and drops some. The table includes approximately 330,000 clones, roughly 90% detected once. Sequences were obtained from peripheral blood. The receptors derive from a man aged 30 to 45 with COVID-19, enrolled during active disease.

This clone was seen once. V and J are TRBV7-2 and TRBJ2-1; 9 bases agree with TRBD1. The germline gives CDR1 SGHTA, CDR2 FQGNSA. The trim removed 5 bases at V and 8 bases at J, leaving 13 bases unmatched. The CDR3 sequence is 16 residues long. CDR3 DNA: TGTGCCAGCAGCCCATATAGCACAGGGGGCCGCGATGAGCAGTTCTTC. Amino acids: CASSPYSTGGRDEQFF. Supplemented by reference TRBV7-2 and TRBJ2-1, the full variable domain reads GAGVSQSPSNKVTEKGKDVELRCDPISGHTALYWYRQSLGQGLEFLIYFQGNSAPDKSGLPSDRFSAERTGGSVSTLTIQRTQQEDSAVYLCASSPYSTGGRDEQFFGPGTRLTVL.

The V call is TRBV19, the J call TRBJ2-6, with D tentatively TRBD1 (5 bases). The CDR3 contains 17 residues. V lost 2 bases and J 4 bases, leaving 15 bases between the germline ends. From germline, CDR1 is LNHDA and CDR2 SQIVND (reference sequence). The CDR3 protein is CASSISQGLGGANVLTF. In nucleotides, the CDR3 is TGTGCCAGTAGTATAAGTCAGGGTCTGGGGGGGGCCAACGTCCTGACTTTC.

The rearrangement uses TRBV27 and TRBJ2-7, with 7 positions matching TRBD1. Germline V CDR1 and CDR2: MNHEY, SMNVEV (reference sequence). The CDR3 contains 14 residues. Trimming removed 6 bases from V and 5 bases from J; junction bases left unmatched: 10. CDR3 residues: CASRMTGFAHEQYF. DNA for the CDR3: TGTGCCAGCAGGATGACAGGGTTCGCTCACGAGCAGTACTTC.

The V gene is TRBV6-2 or TRBV6-3, the J gene TRBJ2-5; no clear D. CDR1 is MNHEY and CDR2 is SVGEGT in the germline V gene. The CDR3 runs 11 residues. V was pared by 2 bases and J by 5 bases, with 3 bases between. CDR3 in amino acids: CASSYAETQYF. The CDR3 DNA is TGTGCCAGCAGTTACGCGGAGACCCAGTACTTC.

The rearrangement uses TRBV30 and TRBJ2-5; the match to TRBD2 covers 8 bases. CDR1 is GTSNPN and CDR2 is SVGIG in the germline V gene (reference sequence). This CDR3 has 18 residues. V shed 2 bases, J shed 5 bases, and the junction held 19 bases outside the gene matches. The CDR3 reads CAWSFPAARLAMGETQYF. The CDR3 nucleotides are TGTGCCTGGAGTTTTCCCGCCGCAAGACTAGCGATGGGGGAGACCCAGTACTTC.

This clone was recorded once. The V gene is TRBV6-1, the J gene TRBJ2-3, with 8 bases matching TRBD1. Germline loops: CDR1 MNHNS, CDR2 SASEGT. V lost 3 bases and J lost 4; bases outside the gene matches: 3. The CDR3 consists of 14 residues. The CDR3 coding sequence is TGTGCCAGCAGTGATTGGACAGGGCCAGATACGCAGTATTTT. It yields the protein CASSDWTGPDTQYF.

The J gene is TRBJ1-1, the V gene TRBV27; 10 bases map to TRBD1. The CDR3 has 14 residues. The V gene's germline CDR1 is MNHEY and CDR2 SMNVEV (reference sequence). V trimming: 8 bases; J trimming: 1 base; junction bases outside the gene matches: 4. The CDR3 sequence is CASGDRGSNTEAFF. The DNA for the CDR3 is TGTGCCAGCGGGGACAGGGGCTCGAACACTGAAGCTTTCTTT.

The genes are TRBV4-1 and TRBJ1-1, with a weak D call TRBD1 (6 bases). Germline CDR1 MGHRA, CDR2 YSYEKL. This CDR3 is 15 amino acids long. Trimming pared 5 bases from V and 6 bases from J, leaving 19 bases between. The CDR3 region has the DNA TGCGCCAGCAGCGACTTAGGACAGCTTACGCCTGAAGCTTTCTTT. It is translated as CASSDLGQLTPEAFF.

The chain links TRBV7-2 to TRBJ2-5; TRBD2 agrees at 15 bases. This CDR3 is 17 amino acids long. With V trimmed by 4 bases and J by 5 bases, 8 bases remained unmatched. CDR1 and CDR2 (germline): SGHTA, FQGNSA. CDR3 residues: CASSWGLAGGSGETQYF. CDR3 sequence (DNA): TGTGCCAGCAGCTGGGGACTAGCGGGAGGTTCGGGGGAGACCCAGTACTTC.

The J gene is TRBJ2-1, the V gene TRBV7-3; D is perhaps TRBD2 (5 bases). Germline lookup yields CDR1 SGHTA and CDR2 FQGTGA. V gave up 3 bases and J gave up 8 bases, with 17 bases separating them. The length of the CDR3 is 15 residues. The CDR3 bases are TGTGCCAGCAGCTTGACCGGGTCGACGCGGGATGAGCAGTTCTTC. Translating gives CASSLTGSTRDEQFF.

The chain's CDR3 is CASSQQGYEQYF. The CDR3 nucleotides read TGTGCCAGCAGCCAACAGGGCTACGAGCAGTACTTC. The chain employs TRBV11-3 and TRBJ2-7, with a possible D match to TRBD1 (6 bases). The CDR3 totals 12 residues. The V end was cut by 5 bases, the J end by 3 bases, with 8 bases between. From germline, CDR1 is SGHNT and CDR2 YENEEA.

A single count supports this clone. CDR3 nucleotide sequence: TGCGCCAGCAGCTTCCCGGCGGGGCAGTTAGCCCGCGAGCAGTACTTC. It codes for CASSFPAGQLAREQYF. The rearrangement joins TRBV5-1 to TRBJ2-7, with D possibly being TRBD2 (6 bases). V lost 2 bases to trimming and J lost 6 bases, with 21 bases between them. Germline V gene lookup returns CDR1 SGHRS and CDR2 YFSETQ. The CDR3 runs 16 residues.

V usage is TRBV4-3 and J usage is TRBJ2-5, with 8 bases fitting TRBD2. V was clipped by 0 bases and J by 4 bases; unmatched bases: 7. The CDR3 consists of 16 residues. Germline CDR1 reads LGHNA; CDR2 reads YSLEER. CDR3 loop: CASSQDSASGRETQYF. DNA of the CDR3: TGCGCCAGCAGCCAAGATAGTGCCAGCGGGAGAGAGACCCAGTACTTC.

The chain joins TRBV19 to TRBJ1-1; no reliable D call. V dropped 7 bases and J dropped 7 bases, with 13 bases sitting between them. CDR1 and CDR2 from the germline V gene are LNHDA and SQIVND (reference sequence). The CDR3 length is 12 residues. The chain's CDR3 is CASTLGGLEAFF. The DNA of the CDR3 is TGTGCCAGTACTTTAGGAGGGCTTGAAGCTTTCTTT.

V and J are TRBV6-5 and TRBJ1-4, with D unclear. The germline V and J ends were trimmed by 6 bases and 6 bases, with 5 bases remaining between them. Germline assignment: CDR1 MNHEY and CDR2 SVGAGI. The CDR3 consists of 11 residues. DNA of the CDR3: TGTGCCAGCAGCTCTTATGAAAAACTGTTTTTT. Translated: CASSSYEKLFF.

The chain links TRBV29-1 to TRBJ1-1; D is unresolved. The CDR3 spans 14 residues. The germline V gene has CDR1 SQVTM and CDR2 ANQGSEA. V lost 6 bases and J lost 1, with 15 bases in between. CDR3 bases: TGCAGCGTCCTCCTGGTGGCAAAGAACACTGAAGCTTTCTTT. Translation: CSVLLVAKNTEAFF.

This chain uses TRBV9 with TRBJ1-2; D is ambiguous. This CDR3 has 14 amino acids. Germline V gene lookup returns CDR1 SGDLS and CDR2 YYNGEE. V was trimmed by 2 bases and J by 1 base, leaving 9 bases between them. CDR3 sequence reads: CASSVGESNYGYTF. The CDR3 DNA is TGTGCCAGCAGCGTGGGAGAGAGTAACTATGGCTACACCTTC.

A note on this clone: Other DNA sequences within the sample encode an identical CDR3. This rearrangement joins TRBV3-1 (or the pseudogene TRBV3-2) to TRBJ1-1, with no clear D. Germline CDR1 LGHDT, CDR2 YNNKEL (reference sequence). V was shortened by 3 bases and J by 0 bases, with 5 bases between the two germline ends. The CDR3 contains 13 residues. CDR3 bases: TGTGCCAGCAGCCACACAGTGAACACTGAAGCTTTCTTT. It translates to CASSHTVNTEAFF.

V gene TRBV6-2 or TRBV6-3 combines with J gene TRBJ2-1; D is unclear. The V end lost 5 bases, the J end lost 5 bases, and 4 bases lay between the germline ends. The CDR3 consists of 11 residues. The germline V gene has CDR1 MNHEY and CDR2 SVGEGT. CDR3 DNA sequence: TGTGCCAGCAGTGACAACAATGAGCAGTTCTTC. Translated: CASSDNNEQFF.

This clone came up once. The chain recombines TRBV18 with TRBJ2-5, with D uncertain. The CDR3 contains 13 residues. Trimming removed 7 bases from V and 4 bases from J, with 13 bases in between. The V gene's germline CDR1 is KGHSH and CDR2 LQKENI. The CDR3 bases are TGTGCCAGCTTCCCAAACGCAGGAGAGACCCAGTACTTC. This encodes CASFPNAGETQYF.

The chain uses TRBV7-8 and TRBJ2-7; the D is unclear. V shed 6 bases and J shed 0 bases, with 9 bases lying between them. The CDR3 runs 13 residues. Germline CDR1 reads SGHVS; CDR2 reads FQNEAQ. CDR3 bases: TGTGCCAGCAGTCAGAGGCCCTCCTACGAGCAGTACTTC. Its protein product is CASSQRPSYEQYF. Filled out from reference TRBV7-8 and TRBJ2-7, the complete variable domain reads GAGVSQSPRYKVAKRGQDVALRCDPISGHVSLFWYQQALGQGPEFLTYFQNEAQLDKSGLPSDRFFAERPEGSVSTLKIQRTQQEDSAVYLCASSQRPSYEQYFGPGTRLTVT.

CDR3 in amino acids: CASSSQLQVKPYEQYF. The CDR3, as DNA: TGTGCCAGCAGTTCACAACTTCAGGTTAAACCCTACGAGCAGTACTTC. The rearrangement joins TRBV27 to TRBJ2-7; D is unresolved. V gave up 4 bases and J gave up 2 bases, with 18 bases separating them. The CDR3 sequence is 16 residues long. Germline loops: CDR1 MNHEY, CDR2 SMNVEV (reference sequence).

This chain uses TRBV9 with TRBJ1-1; D ambiguous. The CDR3 totals 14 residues. The germline V and J ends were trimmed by 3 bases and 4 bases, with 13 bases remaining between them. In germline, CDR1 is SGDLS, CDR2 YYNGEE. The CDR3 DNA reads TGTGCCAGCAGCGCGGGATACGGTAGCACTGAAGCTTTCTTT. Its translation: CASSAGYGSTEAFF. The whole variable domain, filled in from reference TRBV9 and TRBJ1-1, reads DSGVTQTPKHLITATGQRVTLRCSPRSGDLSVYWYQQSLDQGLQFLIQYYNGEERAKGNILERFSAQQFPDLHSELNLSSLELGDSALYFCASSAGYGSTEAFFGQGTRLTVV.

This chain links TRBV4-1 with TRBJ2-3; 8 bases match TRBD2. Germline loops: CDR1 MGHRA, CDR2 YSYEKL. There are 16 residues in the CDR3. V shed 1 base, J shed 3 bases, and the junction held 6 bases outside the gene matches. The CDR3 region is CASSQAVGGGTDTQYF. In DNA, the CDR3 is TGCGCCAGCAGCCAAGCTGTCGGGGGGGGGACAGATACGCAGTATTTT.

This clone was observed a few times. J is TRBJ1-2 and V is TRBV2, with D possibly TRBD1 on 6 matching bases. The germline V gene encodes CDR1 SNHLY and CDR2 FYNNEI. The V end was cut by 8 bases, the J end by 0 bases, with 10 bases between. This CDR3 spans 13 amino acids. The CDR3 is CASGDTSNYGYTF. The CDR3, as DNA: TGTGCCAGCGGGGACACTTCTAACTATGGCTACACCTTC.